This is a list of T cell receptor beta chains from one sample in a study of a mutant IDH1 vaccine in newly diagnosed glioma. No antigen is known for these receptors. Measured with immunoSEQ multiplex PCR; TCRdb has only the in-frame clones, and not every one. The data contain about 56,000 clones, roughly nine tenths of them seen just once; the ten biggest clones take up 1.5% to 2%. Sequencing was performed on PBMCs, taken from a glioma patient whose treatment included an IDH1 peptide vaccine. The receptors derive from a middle-aged man with glioma. The CDR3 runs from the conserved cysteine through the conserved F or W. Each record gives: V gene, J gene, CDR3 protein.

V: TRBV4-1; J: TRBJ2-7; CDR3: CASSQEGIMGRSSYEQYF
V: TRBV29-1; J: TRBJ1-5; CDR3: CSVTDRDSNQPQHF
V: TRBV6-5; J: TRBJ1-2; CDR3: CASSRDDGGYTF
V: TRBV28; J: TRBJ2-1; CDR3: CASTSVLYNEQFF
V: TRBV27; J: TRBJ2-2; CDR3: CASSGYSGMAGELFF
V: TRBV7-9; J: TRBJ2-2; CDR3: CASSLHANTGELFF
V: TRBV7-9; J: TRBJ2-5; CDR3: CASSLDFSRRETQYF
V: TRBV18; J: TRBJ1-1; CDR3: CASSQVFRGRGRNTEAFF
V: TRBV20-1; J: TRBJ1-1; CDR3: CSARQVSEAFF
V: TRBV29-1; J: TRBJ2-1; CDR3: CSVPTVSYNEQFF
V: TRBV5-1; J: TRBJ2-7; CDR3: CASSLQGATYEQYF
V: TRBV5-1; J: TRBJ2-3; CDR3: CASSLGTSGTLTDTQYF
V: TRBV7-2; J: TRBJ2-7; CDR3: CASSQRARAYEQYF
V: TRBV5-4; J: TRBJ2-2; CDR3: CASSLGVTGELFF
V: TRBV5-1; J: TRBJ2-7; CDR3: CASSPGGSGSAYEQYF
V: TRBV5-1; J: TRBJ2-5; CDR3: CASSLRGSETQYF